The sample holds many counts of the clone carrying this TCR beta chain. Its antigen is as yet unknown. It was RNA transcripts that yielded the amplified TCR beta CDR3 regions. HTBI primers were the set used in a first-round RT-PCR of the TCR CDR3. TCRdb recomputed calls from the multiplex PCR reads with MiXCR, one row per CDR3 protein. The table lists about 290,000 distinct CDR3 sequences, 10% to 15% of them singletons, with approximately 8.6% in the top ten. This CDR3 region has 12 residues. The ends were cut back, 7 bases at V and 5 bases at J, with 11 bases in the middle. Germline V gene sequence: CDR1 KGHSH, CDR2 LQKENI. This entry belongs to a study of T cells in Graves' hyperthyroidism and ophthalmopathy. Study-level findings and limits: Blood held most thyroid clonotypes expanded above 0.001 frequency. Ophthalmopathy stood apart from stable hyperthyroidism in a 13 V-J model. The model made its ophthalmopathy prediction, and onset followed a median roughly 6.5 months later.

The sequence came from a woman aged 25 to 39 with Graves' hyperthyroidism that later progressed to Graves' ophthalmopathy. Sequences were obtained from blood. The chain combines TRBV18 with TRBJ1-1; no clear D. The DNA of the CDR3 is TGTGCCAGCTTTGCGGCGGGGACTGAAGCTTTCTTT. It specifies CASFAAGTEAFF.